This TCR beta chain was retrieved from a study of cytomegalovirus exposure and HLA in healthy donors. Overall study results and limits: Later work found that TCR association rates differed between HLA loci; DRB1 had the most and HLA-C the fewest.

As concerns this clone: As yet, its antigen is unknown. A junction end diverges from the germline sequence, so it may reflect a read error.

The germline V gene has CDR1 SGHRS and CDR2 YFSETQ. This CDR3 region has 11 residues. PCR was performed using 60 Vbeta and 13 Jbeta primers. Clones were sequenced by immunoSEQ multiplex PCR, and TCRdb holds only the in-frame ones, with some missing. The sample lists 84,000 or so clones; roughly three quarters were seen once. The V gene is TRBV5-1, the J gene TRBJ2-1; no firm D call. The receptor was isolated from a man aged 25-40 years in good health and CMV-seronegative. Sequences were obtained from PBMCs. The CDR3 reads CASSLAEALLF. CDR3 coding DNA: TGCGCCAGCAGCTTAGCCGAGGCCCTGCTCTTC.